The sequence of this T cell receptor (beta chain) was determined in a study of cytomegalovirus exposure and HLA in healthy donors. Study-level findings and limits: Later analysis identified a missense DCLRE1C variant that was linked to TCR beta V- and J-gene trimming. Later, an analysis showed that TCR beta chains associated with HLA were more clonally expanded than others that were equally common.

Losses at the gene ends were 5 bases for V and 6 bases for J; bases not matched to a gene: 6. This CDR3 has 14 residues. Germline V gives CDR1 SEHNR, CDR2 FQNEAQ (reference sequence). The primer mix had 60 Vbeta and 13 Jbeta primers. This table comes from immunoSEQ multiplex PCR, and its TCRdb copy is limited to in-frame clones, with some not included. The sample has 200,000 or so clones; about 79% are singletons. This clone is a singleton in its sample. Antigen specificity is unknown. The V and J genes are TRBV7-9 and TRBJ1-5; 8 bases align to TRBD1. This TCR was sampled from a man aged 18 to 35 in good health and CMV-seronegative. What was sequenced was PBMCs. The DNA for the CDR3 is TGTGCCAGCAGCCCCGGACAGGGAGGTCAGCCCCAGCATTTT. Amino acids: CASSPGQGGQPQHF.